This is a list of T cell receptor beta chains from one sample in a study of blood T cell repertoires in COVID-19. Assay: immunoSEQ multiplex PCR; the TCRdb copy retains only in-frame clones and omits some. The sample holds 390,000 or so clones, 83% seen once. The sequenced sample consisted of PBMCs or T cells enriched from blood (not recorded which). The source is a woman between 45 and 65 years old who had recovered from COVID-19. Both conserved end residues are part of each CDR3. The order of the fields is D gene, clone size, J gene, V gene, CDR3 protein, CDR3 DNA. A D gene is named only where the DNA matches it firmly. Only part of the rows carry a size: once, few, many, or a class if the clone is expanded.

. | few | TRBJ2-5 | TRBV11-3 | CASSLDSEETQYF | TGTGCCAGCAGCCTAGACAGTGAAGAGACCCAGTACTTC
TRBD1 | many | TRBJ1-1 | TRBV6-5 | CASRSTGGTEAFF | TGTGCCAGCAGGTCGACAGGGGGCACTGAAGCTTTCTTT
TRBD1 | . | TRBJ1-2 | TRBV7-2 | CASSSGIRDRGARGYTF | TGTGCCAGCAGCTCAGGGATCCGGGACAGGGGCGCCCGGGGCTACACCTTC
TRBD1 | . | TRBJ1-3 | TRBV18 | CASSTGGVGSGNTIYF | TGTGCCAGCTCTACAGGGGGCGTTGGCTCTGGAAACACCATATATTTT
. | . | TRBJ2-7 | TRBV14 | CASSQAAGTVGEQYF | TGTGCCAGCAGCCAAGCAGCAGGTACGGTGGGCGAGCAGTACTTC
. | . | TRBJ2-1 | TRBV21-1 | CASSGRTSSYNEQFF | TGTGCCAGCAGCGGCAGGACTAGCTCCTACAATGAGCAGTTCTTC
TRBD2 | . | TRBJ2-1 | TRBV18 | CASSPIAGEIGNEQFF | TGTGCCAGCTCACCAATTGCGGGGGAAATAGGCAATGAGCAGTTCTTC
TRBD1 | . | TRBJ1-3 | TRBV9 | CASSVAGGGNTIYF | TGTGCCAGCAGCGTAGCAGGGGGCGGAAACACCATATATTTT
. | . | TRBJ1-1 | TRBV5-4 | CASSLELGVNTEAFF | TGTGCCAGCAGCTTGGAGCTGGGAGTGAACACTGAAGCTTTCTTT
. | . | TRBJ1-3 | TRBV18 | CASSPPQVSSGNTIYF | TGTGCCAGCTCACCACCCCAAGTGAGCTCTGGAAACACCATATATTTT
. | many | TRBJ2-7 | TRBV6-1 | CASSRAYEQYF | TGTGCCAGCAGCCGCGCATACGAGCAGTACTTC
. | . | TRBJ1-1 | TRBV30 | CAWRDYSVTGAFF | TGTGCCTGGAGGGACTACAGCGTCACGGGGGCTTTCTTT
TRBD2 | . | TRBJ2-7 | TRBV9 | CASSPGLGDEQYF | TGTGCCAGCAGCCCAGGACTAGGGGACGAGCAGTACTTC
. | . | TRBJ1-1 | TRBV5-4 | CASSQRRGSTEAFF | TGTGCCAGCAGCCAGAGAAGGGGATCCACTGAAGCTTTCTTT
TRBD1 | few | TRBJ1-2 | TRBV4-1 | CASSLGQGAYGYTF | TGCGCCAGCAGCCTAGGACAGGGAGCCTATGGCTACACCTTC
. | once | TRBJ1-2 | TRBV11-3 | CASSWGSGVSGGYTF | TGTGCCAGCAGCTGGGGGTCGGGCGTTAGCGGTGGCTACACCTTC
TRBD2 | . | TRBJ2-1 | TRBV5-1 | CASSLDELRGYNEQFF | TGCGCCAGCAGCTTGGACGAATTGCGGGGGTACAATGAGCAGTTCTTC
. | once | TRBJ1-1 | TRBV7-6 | CASSLAEHNEAFF | TGTGCCAGCAGCTTAGCGGAGCACAATGAAGCTTTCTTT
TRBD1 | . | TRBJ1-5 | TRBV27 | CASKRTLYPPSGTGDPQNQPQHF | TGTGCCAGCAAGCGCACTCTATATCCACCATCCGGGACAGGGGACCCCCAGAATCAGCCCCAGCATTTT
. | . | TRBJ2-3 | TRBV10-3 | CAIRDSAGGTDTQYF | TGTGCCATCAGGGACTCAGCGGGTGGCACAGATACGCAGTATTTT
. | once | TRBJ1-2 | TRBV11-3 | CASSSGNYGYTF | TGTGCCAGCAGCTCAGGAAACTATGGCTACACCTTC
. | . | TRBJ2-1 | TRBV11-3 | CASSSIAASSYNEQFF | TGTGCCAGCAGCTCTATAGCGGCTAGCTCCTACAATGAGCAGTTCTTC
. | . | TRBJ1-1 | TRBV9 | CASSVAVNTEAFF | TGTGCCAGCAGCGTAGCGGTGAACACTGAAGCTTTCTTT
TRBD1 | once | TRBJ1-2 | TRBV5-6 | CASSYRTGGASRKGYTF | TGTGCCAGCAGCTACCGGACAGGGGGCGCTTCCCGAAAAGGCTACACCTTC
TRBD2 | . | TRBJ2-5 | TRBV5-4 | CASSFPGLATETQYF | TGTGCCAGCAGCTTTCCGGGACTAGCTACAGAGACCCAGTACTTC